This T cell receptor beta chain was recorded in a study of blood T cells in healthy people across ages. Regarding the study as a whole: Researchers judged that diversity estimates from one million T cells fell short of true values. The study found TCR beta diversity correlated strongly with naive T cell percentage.

The sample providers were healthy Caucasian people from Russia, aged roughly 6 to 90. Total RNA, at least 5 micrograms per sample, was extracted from PBMCs. On this clonotype: Its antigen is unknown.

Sample-barcoded 5' priming and a J-beta primer mix drove a second PCR of about 6 to 12 cycles. TCRdb redid the calling of the 5' RACE reads with MiXCR, one entry per CDR3 protein. This table holds about 670,000 distinct CDR3 sequences, around 52% found once. The receptor was isolated from a woman aged 80 or older in good health. Sequenced: blood.

The CDR3 spells CATSDSRTGSFGANVLTF. The CDR3 nucleotides are TGTGCCACCAGTGATTCCCGGACAGGGTCATTTGGGGCCAACGTCCTGACTTTC. This rearrangement joins TRBV24-1 to TRBJ2-6; 8 bases are a match to TRBD1. The length of the CDR3 is 18 residues. The ends lost 2 bases at V and 3 bases at J; junction bases unmatched: 8. Germline V gene sequence: CDR1 KGHDR, CDR2 SFDVKD.